The source of this T cell receptor beta chain is a study of T cells in localized non-small cell lung cancer. Study-level findings and limits: Within adjacent lung there appeared a median around 55 of the top 100 tumor clones. Blood T cell density predicted longer survival; adjacent-lung clonality, shorter. It was uninvolved adjacent lung that showed the highest T cell clonality, exceeding tumor.

Only in-frame clones appear in the TCRdb table, and some are missing; sequencing was by immunoSEQ multiplex PCR. The sample carries 100,000 or so clones, roughly 91% recorded once. There are 14 residues in the CDR3. Trimming removed 1 base from V and 11 bases from J; junction bases left unmatched: 10. In germline, CDR1 is SQVTM, CDR2 ANQGSEA. Details on this clone: As yet, its antigen is unknown.

The clonotype comes from a woman aged 40 to 75 with stage II squamous cell lung carcinoma. The sequences come from PBMCs, collected before any cancer treatment. This chain links TRBV29-1 with TRBJ1-1; 10 nucleotides line up with TRBD1. The CDR3 reads CSVEARDRGFGAFF. The DNA of the CDR3 is TGCAGCGTTGAAGCTAGGGACAGGGGCTTCGGCGCTTTCTTT.